Following are 11 T cell receptor beta chains from one sample sequenced in a study of blood T cell repertoires in COVID-19. Profiled with immunoSEQ multiplex PCR; TCRdb holds only in-frame clones, not every one. The repertoire holds around 260,000 clones, with around 84% as singletons. Sequenced input: peripheral blood. The source is a man between 60 and 75 years old with acute or convalescent COVID-19.

The sample holds a few counts of this clone. The chain carries TRBV5-6 and TRBJ1-4; D call uncertain. From germline, CDR1 is SGHDT and CDR2 YYEEEE. This CDR3 has 13 amino acids. V gave up 4 bases and J gave up 10 bases, with 14 bases separating them. In nucleotides, the CDR3 is TGTGCCAGCAGCCAATACGGGCGGGGAAAACTGTTTTTT. This translates into CASSQYGRGKLFF.

The chain recombines TRBV14 with TRBJ2-7; no clear D. The germline gives CDR1 SGHDN, CDR2 FVKESK. Trimming took off 0 bases at V and 6 bases at J, with 15 bases between the two ends. The CDR3 is made up of 15 amino acids. CDR3 region: CASSQDSTPSGEQYF. CDR3 nucleotide sequence: TGTGCCAGCAGCCAAGATAGTACTCCGTCGGGCGAGCAGTACTTC.

This clone was counted only a few times. The chain combines TRBV25-1 with TRBJ2-7, with 8 bases identical to TRBD2. CDR3 length equals 15 residues. Germline CDR1 is MGHDK and CDR2 is SYGVNS. V gave up 6 bases and J gave up 0 bases; unmatched junction bases: 7. The CDR3 is CASRREGTSSYEQYF. The CDR3 DNA is TGTGCCAGCAGGAGGGAGGGGACTAGCTCCTACGAGCAGTACTTC.

V gene TRBV6-5 combines with J gene TRBJ1-1, with D perhaps TRBD1 (5 bases). V lost 2 bases and J lost 1, with 14 bases in between. The CDR3 sequence is 16 residues long. Looked up from germline, CDR1 is MNHEY and CDR2 is SVGAGI. The CDR3 region is CASSYRGTLRNTEAFF. In DNA, the CDR3 is TGTGCCAGCAGTTACAGGGGTACACTCAGGAACACTGAAGCTTTCTTT.

The genes are TRBV10-3 and TRBJ2-3; a weak D match, TRBD2 (6 bases). This CDR3 comprises 14 residues. The ends were cut back, 8 bases at V and 2 bases at J, with 14 bases in the middle. In germline, CDR1 is ENHRY, CDR2 SYGVKD. CDR3 residues: CAIGEEILTDTQYF. For the CDR3, the DNA is TGTGCCATCGGGGAGGAGATTCTCACAGATACGCAGTATTTT.

J is TRBJ1-2 and V is TRBV13; 8 bases are a match to TRBD1. Germline loops: CDR1 PRHDT, CDR2 FYEKMQ (reference sequence). V trimming: 3 bases; J trimming: 6 bases; junction bases outside the gene matches: 3. The CDR3 is 13 residues long. DNA of the CDR3: TGTGCCAGCAGCTTGCGACAGGGGCATGGCTACACCTTC. This sequence encodes CASSLRQGHGYTF.

The chain couples TRBV6-2 or TRBV6-3 to TRBJ2-7; D is perhaps TRBD2 (6 bases). V lost 3 bases and J lost 1, with 13 bases in between. This CDR3 contains 15 residues. Germline assignment: CDR1 MNHEY and CDR2 SVGEGT. CDR3 sequence reads: CASSYGLAPSYEQYF. Written as DNA, the CDR3 is TGTGCCAGCAGTTATGGGCTAGCGCCATCCTACGAGCAGTACTTC.

The chain couples TRBV5-1 to TRBJ2-5, with 11 bases fitting TRBD2. Germline V lookup: CDR1 SGHRS, CDR2 YFSETQ. Trimming took 5 bases from V and 5 from J; bases not matched to a gene: 11. This CDR3 has 16 amino acids. DNA of the CDR3: TGCGCCAGCAGTGCGGGTAGCGGGGGGGCCATGGAGACCCAGTACTTC. It is translated as CASSAGSGGAMETQYF.

V usage is TRBV5-1 and J usage is TRBJ1-2; 10 positions agree with TRBD1. CDR1 and CDR2 (germline): SGHRS, YFSETQ. The CDR3 consists of 15 residues. Trimming took 6 bases from V and 3 from J; bases not matched to a gene: 8. CDR3 residues: CASTARDRGYYGYTF. The CDR3 DNA follows: TGCGCCAGCACGGCCCGGGACAGGGGTTACTATGGCTACACCTTC.

The genes are TRBV5-1 and TRBJ1-2; D unclear. Germline V gene data show CDR1 as SGHRS and CDR2 as YFSETQ. Trimming took off 5 bases at V and 6 bases at J, with 20 bases between the two ends. This CDR3 comprises 15 residues. The CDR3 nucleotides are TGCGCCAGCAGTGCCCTCTCTAGCCTGAGGGATGGCTACACCTTC. This translates into CASSALSSLRDGYTF.

The rearrangement uses TRBV18 and TRBJ2-7, with 8 bases identical to TRBD1. V trimming: 2 bases; J trimming: 4 bases; junction bases outside the gene matches: 1. The germline CDR1 and CDR2 sequences are KGHSH and LQKENI. The CDR3 consists of 13 residues. CDR3 loop: CASSPTGGYEQYF. The CDR3 DNA sequence: TGTGCCAGCTCACCAACAGGGGGGTACGAGCAGTACTTC.